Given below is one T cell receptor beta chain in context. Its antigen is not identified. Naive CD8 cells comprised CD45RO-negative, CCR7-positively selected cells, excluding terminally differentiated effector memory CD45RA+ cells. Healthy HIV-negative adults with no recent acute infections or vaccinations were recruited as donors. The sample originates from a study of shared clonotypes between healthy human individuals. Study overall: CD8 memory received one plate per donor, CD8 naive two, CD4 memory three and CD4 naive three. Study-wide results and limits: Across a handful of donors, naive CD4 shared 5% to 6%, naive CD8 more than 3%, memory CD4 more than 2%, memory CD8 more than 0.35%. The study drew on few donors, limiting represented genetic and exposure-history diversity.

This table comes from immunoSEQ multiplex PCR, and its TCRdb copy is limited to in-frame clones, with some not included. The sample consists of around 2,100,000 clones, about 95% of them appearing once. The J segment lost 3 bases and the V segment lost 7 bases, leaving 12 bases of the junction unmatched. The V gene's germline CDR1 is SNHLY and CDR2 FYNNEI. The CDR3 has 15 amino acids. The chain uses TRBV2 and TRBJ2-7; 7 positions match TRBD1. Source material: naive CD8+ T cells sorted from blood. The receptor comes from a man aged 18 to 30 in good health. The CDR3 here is CASTGPRTGVYEQYF. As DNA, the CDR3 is TGTGCCAGCACTGGGCCAAGGACAGGAGTCTACGAGCAGTACTTC.